Following are 16 T cell receptor beta chains from one sample sequenced in a study of T cell clonality in common variable immunodeficiency. Clones were sequenced by immunoSEQ multiplex PCR, and TCRdb holds only the in-frame ones, with some missing. The sample contains 40,000 to 45,000 clones, none of them singletons. The specimen sequenced was peripheral blood mononuclear cells. The source of these receptors is a person aged 18-70 years in good health.

This clone was seen ten or more times. The read falls 3 residues short of the CDR3 end, and the missing part is taken from the germline J gene. This chain links TRBV5-6 with TRBJ2-1, with unresolved D. The CDR3 contains 11 residues. CDR1 is SGHDT and CDR2 is YYEEEE in the germline V gene. With 1 base removed from V and 9 bases from J, the gap between germline ends came to 5 bases. The CDR3 DNA, read in part, is TGTGCCAGCAGCTTGAGCCCTGAG. It is translated as CASSLSPE. The entire CDR3 is CASSLSPEQFF.

This clone was seen many times. From the germline J gene comes the end of the CDR3, since the read stops 3 residues before it. The chain couples TRBV10-3 to TRBJ2-7; D gene uncertain. Per the germline V gene, CDR1 is ENHRY and CDR2 is SYGVKD. This CDR3 comprises 13 residues. Trimming took off 9 bases at V and 2 bases at J, with 14 bases between the two ends. CDR3 DNA (partial): TGTGCCATTAGTCAGAACGCCGCCTACGAG. Translation gives CAISQNAAYE. Given in full, the CDR3 is CAISQNAAYEQYF.

This clone was counted at least ten times. With the read ending 3 residues before the CDR3 end, the germline J gene is used to fill in that end. The V and J genes are TRBV4-2 and TRBJ2-7, with TRBD2 matching over 14 bases. In germline, CDR1 is LGHNA, CDR2 YNFKEQ. There are 21 residues in the CDR3. V shed 4 bases, J shed 0 bases, and the junction held 17 bases outside the gene matches. The CDR3 sequence: CASSPIKTAGLAGVSSYEQYF. The CDR3 DNA, read in part, is TGTGCCAGCAGCCCTATAAAGACAGCGGGACTAGCGGGAGTGTCCTCCTACGAG.

This clone occurred many times. Read sequence stops 3 residues before the CDR3 end, and the germline J gene provides the missing end. The chain is built from TRBV6-2 or TRBV6-3 and TRBJ2-1; a possible D gene is TRBD1 (6 bases). Germline CDR1 MNHEY, CDR2 SVGEGT. The ends were cut back, 7 bases at V and 3 bases at J, with 13 bases in the middle. CDR3 size: 14 residues. The covered CDR3 bases are TGTGCCAGCAAGGTTTTGGACAGCTACAATGAG. Translated, it gives CASKVLDSYNE. The whole CDR3 protein reads CASKVLDSYNEQFF.

This clone was seen ten or more times. The CDR3 extends 3 residues past the end of the read, so its final part is completed from the germline J gene. The chain links TRBV10-1 to TRBJ2-5, with 7 nucleotides matching TRBD1. The CDR3 totals 16 residues. Germline CDR1 reads WNHNN; CDR2 reads SYGVQD (reference sequence). V shed 4 bases, J shed 5 bases, and the junction held 13 bases outside the gene matches. The CDR3 loop reads CASSGDNRGRRETQYF. Partial CDR3 DNA: TGCGCCAGCAGTGGGGACAACAGGGGCCGACGTGAGACC.

This clone was observed many times. Coverage ceases 3 residues before the CDR3 finishes, and the germline J gene fills in the end. This chain connects TRBV5-6 to TRBJ2-2; perhaps TRBD1 as D (6 bases). The CDR3 spans 14 residues. CDR1 is SGHDT and CDR2 is YYEEEE in the germline V gene. V lost 4 bases and J lost 2, with 9 bases in between. The sequenced CDR3 bases are TGTGCCAGCAGCCGGACAGTTAACACCGGGGAG. It encodes CASSRTVNTGE. The CDR3 in its entirety is CASSRTVNTGELFF. Using reference TRBV5-6 and TRBJ2-2 for the parts outside the CDR3, the full variable domain is DAGVTQSPTHLIKTRGQQVTLRCSPKSGHDTVSWYQQALGQGPQFIFQYYEEEERQRGNFPDRFSGHQFPNYSSELNVNALLLGDSALYLCASSRTVNTGELFFGEGSRLTVL.

This clone was counted ten times or more. Read coverage stops 3 residues before the CDR3 terminus; the germline J gene supplies the remainder. This chain uses TRBV28 with TRBJ2-5; 7 positions match TRBD1. The CDR3 runs to 16 residues. The V gene end was trimmed by 7 bases and the J gene end by 0 bases; junction bases not matched to a gene: 11. The V gene's germline CDR1 is MDHEN and CDR2 SYDVKM. CDR3 sequence reads: CASTRTGAKYQETQYF. The DNA read from the CDR3 is TGTGCCAGCACCCGAACAGGGGCGAAGTACCAAGAGACC.

This clone was counted at least ten times. The read ends 3 residues early relative to the CDR3; the germline J gene fills the gap. The chain combines TRBV28 with TRBJ2-7; 7 nucleotides line up with TRBD1. CDR3 length: 14 amino acids. Germline lookup yields CDR1 MDHEN and CDR2 SYDVKM. V lost 3 bases to trimming and J lost 3 bases; unmatched junction nucleotides: 5. The sequenced part of the CDR3 DNA is TGTGCCAGCAGTTTGAACAGGGGCCTCTACGAG. It encodes CASSLNRGLYE. The whole CDR3 protein reads CASSLNRGLYEQYF.

In its sample, this clone was seen many times. The read halts 3 residues ahead of the CDR3 end, with the missing end drawn from the germline J gene. The rearrangement uses TRBV20-1 and TRBJ2-1; 8 bases are a match to TRBD1. The CDR3 is made up of 16 amino acids. The junction had 8 bases not matched to a gene; V was cut back by 0 bases and J by 4 bases. From germline, CDR1 is DFQATT and CDR2 SNEGSKA (reference sequence). CDR3 DNA (partial): TGCAGTGCTAGAGACCTAACAGGGGGTCCTTACAATGAG. Translation: CSARDLTGGPYNE. The CDR3, in full, reads CSARDLTGGPYNEQFF.

At least ten counts were recorded for this clone. From the germline J gene comes the end of the CDR3, since the read stops 3 residues before it. This sequence joins TRBV7-3 and TRBJ2-1; TRBD2 agrees at 11 bases. The V segment lost 1 base and the J segment 4 bases; nucleotides outside the gene matches: 6. Per germline, CDR1 SGHTA and CDR2 FQGTGA. The CDR3 is 17 residues long. The DNA read from the CDR3 is TGTGCCAGCAGCTTAAATAGCGGGGGGGCCAGATACAATGAG. Amino acid sequence: CASSLNSGGARYNE. The CDR3 as a whole reads CASSLNSGGARYNEQFF. The entire variable domain, with the rest obtained from reference TRBV7-3 and TRBJ2-1, is as follows: GAGVSQTPSNKVTEKGKYVELRCDPISGHTALYWYRQSLGQGPEFLIYFQGTGAADDSGLPNDRFFAVRPEGSVSTLKIQRTERGDSAVYLCASSLNSGGARYNEQFFGPGTRLTVL.

In this sample, this clone turned up many times. The read comes to an end 3 residues before the CDR3 does, leaving the germline J gene to fill in the end. V and J are TRBV10-3 and TRBJ1-3; 7 bases agree with TRBD1. After removal of 0 bases from V and 0 bases from J, the junction contained 17 bases not matched to a gene. Looked up from germline, CDR1 is ENHRY and CDR2 is SYGVKD. This CDR3 is 21 amino acids long. CDR3 loop: CAISESWWDSKEGASGNTIYF. The DNA read from the CDR3 is TGTGCCATCAGTGAGTCTTGGTGGGACAGTAAAGAGGGAGCCTCTGGAAACACC.

This clone was seen ten or more times. The read halts 3 residues ahead of the CDR3 end, with the missing end drawn from the germline J gene. The V and J genes are TRBV5-8 and TRBJ2-3; D uncertain. The CDR3 extends over 13 amino acids. CDR1 SGHTS and CDR2 YDEGEE come from the germline V gene. The ends were cut back, 5 bases at V and 7 bases at J, with 14 bases in the middle. The CDR3 DNA, read in part, is TGTGCCAGCAGTATTAACCCGGTGAATACG. Encoded protein: CASSINPVNT. The CDR3 reads in full as CASSINPVNTQYF.

This clone was recorded many times. The CDR3 end falls 3 residues outside the read, so it is completed with the germline J gene. The sample holds other DNA sequences that translate to the same CDR3. The V call is TRBV7-6, the J call TRBJ1-1, with 11 nucleotides matching TRBD1. V lost 5 bases, J lost 1 base, and 3 bases stayed unmatched. The CDR3 is 15 residues long. Germline assignment: CDR1 SGHVS and CDR2 FNYEAQ. This CDR3 reads CASSMGQGENTEAFF. CDR3 DNA, as far as it was read: TGTGCCAGCAGCATGGGACAGGGGGAGAACACTGAA.

This clone was detected ten times or more. Sequencing ends 3 residues short of the CDR3 end; the germline J gene provides the rest. The chain recombines TRBV15 with TRBJ2-3; a possible D gene is TRBD1 (6 bases). The CDR3 consists of 16 residues. Germline values: CDR1 LNHNV, CDR2 YYDKDF (reference sequence). V dropped 2 bases and J dropped 2 bases, with 14 bases sitting between them. Partial CDR3 DNA: TGTGCCACCAGCAGATACTCGACAGGCCCCACAGATACG. Translated, it gives CATSRYSTGPTDT. The whole CDR3 protein is CATSRYSTGPTDTQYF. The whole variable domain, filled in from reference TRBV15 and TRBJ2-3, reads DAMVIQNPRYQVTQFGKPVTLSCSQTLNHNVMYWYQQKSSQAPKLLFHYYDKDFNNEADTPDNFQSRRPNTSFCFLDIRSPGLGDTAMYLCATSRYSTGPTDTQYFGPGTRLTVL.

Concerning this clone itself: The CDR3 end lies 3 residues beyond the end of the read and is filled in from the germline J gene. V and J are TRBV19 and TRBJ2-5, with a tentative D call TRBD2 (7 bases). Germline assignment: CDR1 LNHDA and CDR2 SQIVND (reference sequence). V was shortened by 5 bases and J by 6 bases, with 13 bases between the two germline ends. This CDR3 is 13 amino acids long. This CDR3 is CASSLRGGKTQYF. The DNA read from the CDR3 is TGTGCCAGTAGTTTAAGGGGGGGTAAGACC.

This clone occurred many times. The read ends 3 residues shy of where the CDR3 ends; the end is completed using the germline J gene. This chain links TRBV6-4 with TRBJ2-2; D possibly corresponds to TRBD1 (8 bases). Trimming cost V 8 bases and J 6 bases, with 16 bases left between them. The germline V gene has CDR1 MRHNA and CDR2 SNTAGT. CDR3 length: 14 amino acids. The CDR3: CASSDREGSGELFF. CDR3 bases read: TGTGCCAGCTCGGACAGGGAGGGTTCCGGGGAG.